A selection of T cell receptor beta chains follows, all from one sample in a study of blood T cell repertoires in COVID-19. Method: immunoSEQ multiplex PCR; TCRdb's copy keeps in-frame clones and lacks some. The table records fewer than 250,000 clones, 88% of them present only once. Source material: peripheral blood. Source of these receptors: a man aged 65-85 years with acute or convalescent COVID-19. The CDR3 runs from the conserved cysteine through the conserved F or W. The order of the fields is J gene, clone size, V gene, CDR3 length, D gene, CDR3 DNA, CDR3 protein. The D gene is left open where the match is weak. Clone size is given for some rows only: seen once, a few or many times, or a class if the clone is expanded.

j_gene: TRBJ2-1; abundance: -; v_gene: TRBV7-3; len: 14; d_gene: TRBD1; CDR3nt: TGTGCCAGCAGCTTGGGACAGGGCTTCAATGAGCAGTTCTTC; CDR3aa: CASSLGQGFNEQFF
j_gene: TRBJ2-2; abundance: once; v_gene: TRBV10-3; len: 14; d_gene: -; CDR3nt: TGTGCCACGGTCTCGACAGTGAACACCGGGGAGCTGTTTTTT; CDR3aa: CATVSTVNTGELFF
j_gene: TRBJ2-7; abundance: -; v_gene: TRBV10-3; len: 13; d_gene: -; CDR3nt: TGTGCCATCAGTCAAGCTGCAACCTACGAGCAGTACTTC; CDR3aa: CAISQAATYEQYF
j_gene: TRBJ2-7; abundance: once; v_gene: TRBV2; len: 15; d_gene: -; CDR3nt: TGTGCCAGCAGTGTACAGATGATCCCTTCCTACGAGCAGTACTTC; CDR3aa: CASSVQMIPSYEQYF
j_gene: TRBJ2-1; abundance: few; v_gene: TRBV11-2; len: 13; d_gene: -; CDR3nt: TGTGCCAGCACCTCCCAGGACTACAATGAGCAGTTCTTC; CDR3aa: CASTSQDYNEQFF
j_gene: TRBJ2-7; abundance: -; v_gene: TRBV11-3; len: 14; d_gene: TRBD2; CDR3nt: TGTGCCAGCAGCCGCACTAGCGGGAGCTACGAGCAGTACTTC; CDR3aa: CASSRTSGSYEQYF
j_gene: TRBJ2-2; abundance: few; v_gene: TRBV7-2; len: 15; d_gene: -; CDR3nt: TGTGCCAGCAGTGATCGGAGCGCCGGGACCGGGGAGCTGTTTTTT; CDR3aa: CASSDRSAGTGELFF
j_gene: TRBJ2-1; abundance: -; v_gene: TRBV7-3; len: 16; d_gene: -; CDR3nt: TGTGCCAGCAGCAAGGTCCAGGGGAGCTCCTACAATGAGCAGTTCTTC; CDR3aa: CASSKVQGSSYNEQFF
j_gene: TRBJ2-2; abundance: -; v_gene: TRBV30; len: 14; d_gene: TRBD2; CDR3nt: TGTGCCTGGACAAGCGGGAGGGCGGCCGGGGAGCTGTTTTTT; CDR3aa: CAWTSGRAAGELFF
j_gene: TRBJ1-4; abundance: -; v_gene: TRBV3-1/TRBV3-2; len: 17; d_gene: TRBD1; CDR3nt: TGTGCCAGCAGCCAAGGGACAGGGGGCGCATATAGCGAAAAACTGTTTTTT; CDR3aa: CASSQGTGGAYSEKLFF
j_gene: TRBJ1-3; abundance: -; v_gene: TRBV7-6; len: 19; d_gene: TRBD1; CDR3nt: TGTGCCAGCAGCTTCTCTTTCCTTCGACAGGGAATCTCTGGAAACACCATATATTTT; CDR3aa: CASSFSFLRQGISGNTIYF
j_gene: TRBJ1-4; abundance: -; v_gene: TRBV5-4; len: 18; d_gene: TRBD1; CDR3nt: TGTGCCAGCAGCCCCGGGACAGGGTCCGGCGGACCTAATGAAAAACTGTTTTTT; CDR3aa: CASSPGTGSGGPNEKLFF
j_gene: TRBJ1-2; abundance: -; v_gene: TRBV27; len: 15; d_gene: TRBD1; CDR3nt: TGTGCCAGCAGTAAAAGAGGACAGGGGCTCTATGGCTACACCTTC; CDR3aa: CASSKRGQGLYGYTF
j_gene: TRBJ2-2; abundance: -; v_gene: TRBV6-5; len: 15; d_gene: TRBD2; CDR3nt: TGTGCCAGCAGTTACTCGGCGGGAGGATCCGGGGAGCTGTTTTTT; CDR3aa: CASSYSAGGSGELFF
j_gene: TRBJ2-2; abundance: -; v_gene: TRBV7-9; len: 17; d_gene: TRBD1; CDR3nt: TGTGCCAGCAGCTTAGACCGAGGGACAGGGATCACCGGGGAGCTGTTTTTT; CDR3aa: CASSLDRGTGITGELFF
j_gene: TRBJ2-2; abundance: -; v_gene: TRBV6-6; len: 15; d_gene: -; CDR3nt: TGTGCCAGCACCGCGGACTACTCACTAACCGGGGAGCTGTTTTTT; CDR3aa: CASTADYSLTGELFF
j_gene: TRBJ1-2; abundance: -; v_gene: TRBV19; len: 13; d_gene: -; CDR3nt: TGTGCCAGTAGTCCGACAGGAAACTATGGCTACACCTTC; CDR3aa: CASSPTGNYGYTF
j_gene: TRBJ1-3; abundance: -; v_gene: TRBV19; len: 15; d_gene: -; CDR3nt: TGTGCCAGTAGTATAAATACAATCTCTGGAAACACCATATATTTT; CDR3aa: CASSINTISGNTIYF
j_gene: TRBJ2-7; abundance: -; v_gene: TRBV27; len: 15; d_gene: TRBD2; CDR3nt: TGTGCCAGCAGTTTACGGTCCTACGGGGGGTACGAGCAGTACTTC; CDR3aa: CASSLRSYGGYEQYF
j_gene: TRBJ1-1; abundance: once; v_gene: TRBV11-3; len: 17; d_gene: TRBD1; CDR3nt: TGTGCCAGCAGCTTAGATCACGGGGGACAGGGGGGCACTGAAGCTTTCTTT; CDR3aa: CASSLDHGGQGGTEAFF
j_gene: TRBJ2-7; abundance: -; v_gene: TRBV28; len: 18; d_gene: TRBD2; CDR3nt: TGTGCCAGCAGGGGAGATGGGACTAGCGGGGCTATCTCCTACGAGCAGTACTTC; CDR3aa: CASRGDGTSGAISYEQYF
j_gene: TRBJ1-5; abundance: -; v_gene: TRBV24-1; len: 16; d_gene: -; CDR3nt: TGTGCCACCAGTGATCCCCGGCAGGCCCCAAATCAGCCCCAGCATTTT; CDR3aa: CATSDPRQAPNQPQHF
j_gene: TRBJ1-4; abundance: -; v_gene: TRBV19; len: 15; d_gene: -; CDR3nt: TGTGCCAGTAGTATAATGGGGCAGTACAATGAAAAACTGTTTTTT; CDR3aa: CASSIMGQYNEKLFF
j_gene: TRBJ2-6; abundance: -; v_gene: TRBV28; len: 14; d_gene: -; CDR3nt: TGTGCCAGCACTAATGGAGCTGGGGCCAACGTCCTGACTTTC; CDR3aa: CASTNGAGANVLTF
j_gene: TRBJ2-7; abundance: -; v_gene: TRBV5-4; len: 13; d_gene: -; CDR3nt: TGTGCCAGCAGCTTTGAGACTACCTACGAGCAGTACTTC; CDR3aa: CASSFETTYEQYF
j_gene: TRBJ2-2; abundance: -; v_gene: TRBV14; len: 16; d_gene: -; CDR3nt: TGTGCCAGCAGCCAAAACCTACCAGGCCCCACCGGGGAGCTGTTTTTT; CDR3aa: CASSQNLPGPTGELFF
j_gene: TRBJ2-2; abundance: -; v_gene: TRBV7-9; len: 16; d_gene: TRBD2; CDR3nt: TGTGCCAGCAGCTTAGGCCGTAGCGGGAGAACCGGGGAGCTGTTTTTT; CDR3aa: CASSLGRSGRTGELFF
j_gene: TRBJ2-7; abundance: -; v_gene: TRBV10-1; len: 15; d_gene: TRBD2; CDR3nt: TGCGCCAGCAGGTACCTAAGCGGGAGTTGCTACGAGCAGTACTTC; CDR3aa: CASRYLSGSCYEQYF